This entry lists 12 T cell receptor beta chains sequenced from one sample in a study of T cells after yellow fever vaccination. TCRdb called the 5' RACE reads again in MiXCR, with one record for every CDR3 protein. Of around 340,000 distinct CDR3 sequences in the sample, roughly 8.7% were seen once. Here the sequenced sample was PBMCs, taken on the day of the first yellow fever vaccination. The receptors stem from a man aged 18 to 29 who received the YFV17D yellow fever vaccine.

The chain uses TRBV12-3 or TRBV12-4 and TRBJ1-1, with 7 nucleotides matching TRBD1. CDR3 length: 14 amino acids. Trimming removed 4 bases from V and 7 bases from J; junction bases left unmatched: 9. CDR3: CASSSFDRAGEAFF. CDR3 in DNA: TGTGCCAGCAGTTCTTTTGACAGGGCGGGTGAAGCTTTCTTT.

This clonotype showed up many times. The rearrangement joins TRBV10-2 to TRBJ2-7; the D is unclear. Trimming shortened V by 3 bases and J by 4 bases, and 10 bases separated the two germline ends. The CDR3 consists of 13 residues. CDR1 and CDR2 (germline): WSHSY, SAAADI. CDR3 sequence: CASSEGPDYEQYV. Here the CDR3 DNA reads TGCGCCAGCAGTGAAGGGCCAGATTACGAGCAGTACGTC.

The CDR3 loop reads CATSRDPGLPNEKLFF. In nucleotides, the CDR3 is TGTGCCACCAGCAGAGATCCAGGGCTGCCTAATGAAAAACTGTTTTTT. V and J are TRBV15 and TRBJ1-4, with a tentative D call TRBD1 (5 bases). V was clipped by 0 bases and J by 3 bases, with 11 bases between them. Germline V CDR1 and CDR2: LNHNV, YYDKDF (reference sequence). This CDR3 is built from 16 residues.

This clonotype turned up a few times. The chain has TRBV20-1 and TRBJ1-2; D is undetermined. The CDR3 loop spans 13 amino acids. V shed 2 bases and J shed 0 bases, with 7 bases lying between them. The germline CDR1 and CDR2 sequences are DFQATT and SNEGSKA (reference sequence). CDR3 nucleotides: TGCAGTGCTAGACCTACAGCTAACTATGGCTACACCTTC. Translating gives CSARPTANYGYTF.

In its sample, this clonotype was seen a few times. This chain uses TRBV12-3 or TRBV12-4 with TRBJ2-2; D uncertain. The CDR3 contains 12 residues. V dropped 8 bases and J dropped 6 bases, with 10 bases sitting between them. This chain's CDR3 is CASARFAGELFF. The CDR3 nucleotides read TGTGCCAGCGCGCGTTTCGCCGGGGAGCTGTTTTTT.

Many counts were recorded for this clonotype. The chain uses TRBV20-1 and TRBJ1-1; D remains ambiguous. Per the germline V gene, CDR1 is DFQATT and CDR2 is SNEGSKA (reference sequence). The length of the CDR3 is 12 residues. V lost 7 bases and J lost 9, with 18 bases in between. CDR3 sequence reads: CSVSGNLPQAFF. The CDR3 nucleotides read TGCAGTGTTTCGGGGAACCTCCCCCAAGCTTTCTTT.

The chain recombines TRBV5-4 with TRBJ2-7; 9 nucleotides align to TRBD1. Trimming cost V 4 bases and J 5 bases; bases outside gene matches: 10. The CDR3 length is 15 residues. The germline V gene encodes CDR1 SGHNT and CDR2 YYREEE (reference sequence). The CDR3 loop reads CASSPGTGRRDEQYF. For the CDR3, the DNA is TGTGCCAGCAGCCCCGGGACAGGGCGACGTGACGAGCAGTACTTC. Complete variable domain (other parts from reference TRBV5-4 and TRBJ2-7): ETGVTQSPTHLIKTRGQQVTLRCSSQSGHNTVSWYQQALGQGPQFIFQYYREEENGRGNFPPRFSGLQFPNYSSELNVNALELDDSALYLCASSPGTGRRDEQYFGPGTRLTVT.

V is TRBV5-6 and J is TRBJ2-1; TRBD2 aligns across 9 bases. Germline CDR1 and CDR2: SGHDT and YYEEEE. The CDR3 totals 15 residues. Trimming removed 0 bases from V and 6 bases from J; junction bases left unmatched: 4. CDR3 region: CASSLGAGGPNEQFF. In DNA, the CDR3 is TGTGCCAGCAGCTTGGGCGCGGGGGGGCCCAATGAGCAGTTCTTC.

The chain carries TRBV20-1 and TRBJ2-7, with TRBD2 matching over 11 bases. Germline values: CDR1 DFQATT, CDR2 SNEGSKA (reference sequence). The CDR3 is 16 amino acids. The V segment lost 0 bases and the J segment 7 bases; nucleotides outside the gene matches: 11. This CDR3 reads CSARDVNSGGGKEQYF. As DNA, the CDR3 is TGCAGTGCTAGAGACGTAAATAGCGGGGGGGGAAAGGAGCAGTACTTC.

The sample holds a few counts of this clonotype. This chain uses TRBV12-3 or TRBV12-4 with TRBJ1-4; a possible D gene is TRBD1 (5 bases). Trimming cost V 6 bases and J 8 bases, with 13 bases left between them. The CDR3 has 13 amino acids. The CDR3 region has the DNA TGTGCCAGCAGCCCCCTGCAGGGAGAAAAACTGTTTTTT. Its translation: CASSPLQGEKLFF.

The chain joins TRBV18 to TRBJ2-1; 11 bases map to TRBD1. This CDR3 contains 16 residues. From germline, CDR1 is KGHSH and CDR2 LQKENI. J lost 6 bases, V lost 0 bases, and 4 bases had no gene match. The CDR3: CASSPPPGQGGNEQFF. CDR3 sequence (DNA): TGTGCCAGCTCACCACCCCCGGGACAGGGGGGCAATGAGCAGTTCTTC. The full variable domain, rest sourced from reference TRBV18 and TRBJ2-1, is NAGVMQNPRHLVRRRGQEARLRCSPMKGHSHVYWYRQLPEEGLKFMVYLQKENIIDESGMPKERFSAEFPKEGPSILRIQQVVRGDSAAYFCASSPPPGQGGNEQFFGPGTRLTVL.

This clonotype was counted at least ten times. The chain has TRBV7-2 and TRBJ1-5; D remains ambiguous. Germline V gene sequence: CDR1 SGHTA, CDR2 FQGNSA. The CDR3 consists of 12 residues. The V end lost 0 bases, the J end lost 6 bases, and 3 bases lay between the germline ends. CDR3 nucleotides: TGTGCCAGCAGCTTAGCGGGTCAGCCCCAGCATTTT. It codes for CASSLAGQPQHF.